This T cell receptor beta chain emerged from a study of cytomegalovirus exposure and HLA in healthy donors. For the study at large: Genetic ancestry analysis placed about 76% of the 350 to 500 donors that were genotyped in the Caucasian-associated cluster. Overall study findings and caveats: CMV serostatus was the sole immune exposure data available. Most TCR sequences were seen very rarely across donors, but some public TCRs occurred in many.

Turning to this clone: Antigen: not known.

Germline V lookup: CDR1 SGHDT, CDR2 YYEEEE. V gave up 2 bases and J gave up 2 bases, with 5 bases separating them. The CDR3 consists of 12 residues. Use of 60 Vbeta and 13 Jbeta primers characterized the PCR. Assay: immunoSEQ multiplex PCR; the TCRdb copy retains only in-frame clones and omits some. In the table there are about 97,000 clones, approximately 70% of which are singletons. The sample comprised PBMCs. The clonotype was recovered from a man in his forties in good health and CMV-seronegative. The chain uses TRBV5-6 and TRBJ2-7; D is uncertain. In DNA form, the CDR3 reads TGTGCCAGCAGCTTTCGAGCCTACGAGCAGTACTTC. Translated: CASSFRAYEQYF.